This entry is about one TCR beta chain. Its antigen is still unknown. Germline CDR1 reads LNHDA; CDR2 reads SQIVND (reference sequence). V lost 1 base and J 4 bases, leaving 11 bases between the germline ends. The CDR3 loop spans 14 amino acids. Generated by immunoSEQ multiplex PCR, the TCRdb table keeps only in-frame clones and is missing some. The table has tens of thousands of clones, over 70% seen once. These data come from a study of CD4 T cells in relation to SARS-CoV-2 and coronaviruses. Study summary: After roughly 9 days of antigen culture, PBMC TCR beta CDR3s were sequenced.

About 10^5 naive or memory CD4+ cells were cultured with CEF peptides for around eleven days. Study-wide points: The assay detects memory recall responses, not culture-primed primary responses.

The chain recombines TRBV19 with TRBJ2-7; tentatively, D is TRBD1 (6 bases). Sequenced material: memory CD4+ T cells from PBMCs, cultured in vitro. The clonotype was recovered from an adult with COVID-19. The CDR3 DNA is TGTGCCAGTAGTATAGCCCAGGGGTATTACGAGCAGTACTTC. This encodes CASSIAQGYYEQYF.